This T cell receptor (beta chain) was obtained from a study of blood T cell repertoires in COVID-19 (dated by TCRdb to 2020 to 2021). The study in broad terms: The collaborator samples originated in the United States, Italy and Spain and spanned the acute and convalescent phases of COVID-19. The material from the prospective study consisted of cDNA or gDNA derived from T cells, B-cell-depleted T cells, or PBMCs. The dataset comprised deeply sampled blood TCRbeta repertoires from subjects exposed to, actively infected with, or recovered from COVID-19. The repertoires were released in a freely available public database intended as a resource for research on the immune response to SARS-CoV-2. Samples were obtained from the ongoing ImmuneRACE study (first 160 participants) and from over 1,000 subjects provided by 6 global collaborators. A de-identified subject ID, COVID-19 status, age in years and sex were almost always included in the sample metadata. Where available, HLA class I and class II types were obtained from metadata supplied by the sample provider rather than from assay-based typing. General study outcomes and caveats: Clinical and demographic metadata were provided uncurated, with the amount varying by source and participant.

The CDR3 runs 11 amino acids, cysteine and phenylalanine included. This entry keeps only the CDR3 DNA: 33 bases, framed from base 1. Via the germline V gene, CDR1 is MNHEY and CDR2 SVGAGI. Between the V and J ends, shortened by 6 bases and 6 bases respectively, the junction contains 6 bases. The immunoSEQ Assay, a bias-controlled multiplex PCR, was used to amplify TCRbeta CDR3 regions from genomic DNA. As for the authors' bioinformatics: The number of nucleated cells in each sample was estimated by amplification of reference gene primers within the assay. To quantify the absolute abundance of each unique TCRbeta CDR3 rearrangement, sequence reads were collapsed and filtered. For each sample, productive Simpson clonality was calculated by taking the square root of Simpson's diversity index across productive rearrangements. TCRdb retrieved this table from immuneACCESS and kept in-frame rearrangements only. Not all clones are present; in checked studies, unresolved V genes account for under half, and no reason is known for the remainder. Clonal size and the V and J genes are those of that table, whereas D and trimming came from the DNA. This sample lists about 42,000 clones; approximately 92% were detected once. Under 9.5% of the sample rests with the top ten.

Collaborating institutions collected whole blood in K2EDTA tubes following their own protocols. For TCRbeta analysis, collaborators shipped samples as frozen whole blood, isolated PBMCs, or DNA extracted from either of those sample types. Comments on this clone: The antigen it binds to is not known. One base away there is no much larger clone; base qualities are not given.

Material: peripheral blood. The chain is encoded by TRBV6-5 joined to TRBJ1-5, with no confidently assigned D gene. This clonotype was sampled from a man aged 25-45 years with active or convalescent COVID-19. The CDR3: CASSRSQPQHF. In nucleotide form, the sequence is TGTGCCAGCAGCCGTTCTCAGCCCCAGCATTTT.